This T cell receptor beta chain was sequenced during a study of shared clonotypes between healthy human individuals. Study results and caveats: Some naive CD4 clonotypes, roughly 5%, turned up in common across a handful of donors. It was the non-shared clonotypes that had lower generation probabilities than clonotypes shared by all four donors. Larger richness was generally estimated for naive than memory subsets.

Germline values: CDR1 MNHEY, CDR2 SMNVEV (reference sequence). The ends lost 4 bases at V and 8 bases at J; junction bases unmatched: 8. The CDR3 spans 16 residues. Only in-frame clones appear in the TCRdb table, and some are missing; sequencing was by immunoSEQ multiplex PCR. The sample holds 800,000 or so clones; approximately 97% are singletons and the top ten take less than 0.25%. As to this clone: Its antigen is not known.

Naive CD8 cells were CD45RO-negative, positively selected for CCR7, excluding terminally differentiated effector memory CD45RA+ cells. The study drew all its donors from Caucasian adults living in Nashville, Tennessee. The receptor comes from a man aged 25-45 years in good health. This chain uses TRBV27 with TRBJ2-3; 14 bases align to TRBD2. Sequenced sample: naive CD8+ T cells sorted from blood. Here the CDR3 reads CASSYGTSGSMGTQYF. The CDR3 bases are TGTGCCAGCAGTTACGGGACTAGCGGGAGTATGGGTACGCAGTATTTT.